The rows below give T cell receptor beta chains drawn from one sample of a study of blood T cell repertoires in COVID-19. Assay used: immunoSEQ multiplex PCR; TCRdb lists only in-frame clones, some missing. The table lists 240,000 or so clones, roughly 77% of them singletons. Sequences were obtained from peripheral blood. These receptors were taken from an elderly woman with acute or convalescent COVID-19. Each CDR3 is given with its conserved first and last residue. Each record gives: J gene, V gene, clone size, D gene, CDR3 DNA, CDR3 protein. D genes are given only for firm matches. Size values are once, few and many counts, or a class for expanded clones, and some rows have none.

j_gene: TRBJ2-7
v_gene: TRBV7-2
abundance: NA
d_gene: NA
CDR3nt: TGTGCCAGCAGCTTAGAGCAGGGGTACGAGCAGTACTTC
CDR3aa: CASSLEQGYEQYF

j_gene: TRBJ2-3
v_gene: TRBV5-1
abundance: NA
d_gene: TRBD2
CDR3nt: TGCGCCAGCAGCCCCAGCGGGGCTAGCACAGATACGCAGTATTTT
CDR3aa: CASSPSGASTDTQYF

j_gene: TRBJ1-6
v_gene: TRBV19
abundance: once
d_gene: TRBD1
CDR3nt: TGTGCCAGTAGTATAGCGGGGACAGGGGATTCACCCCTCCACTTT
CDR3aa: CASSIAGTGDSPLHF

j_gene: TRBJ2-3
v_gene: TRBV5-1
abundance: NA
d_gene: TRBD1
CDR3nt: TGCGCCAGCAGCTTGGACCCGGGACAGGGTGCGCAGTATTTT
CDR3aa: CASSLDPGQGAQYF

j_gene: TRBJ1-1
v_gene: TRBV5-4
abundance: NA
d_gene: TRBD1
CDR3nt: TGTGCCAGCAGCTTGGGGACAGGGGCCGGGAACACTGAAGCTTTCTTT
CDR3aa: CASSLGTGAGNTEAFF

j_gene: TRBJ1-1
v_gene: TRBV6-6
abundance: once
d_gene: TRBD1
CDR3nt: TGTGCCACCCGGGACAGGGTCAACACTGAAGCTTTCTTT
CDR3aa: CATRDRVNTEAFF

j_gene: TRBJ1-6
v_gene: TRBV6-6
abundance: NA
d_gene: NA
CDR3nt: TGTGCCAGCAGCCGTATCCGGGACACAGGGACACCCCTCCACTTT
CDR3aa: CASSRIRDTGTPLHF

j_gene: TRBJ2-3
v_gene: TRBV2
abundance: NA
d_gene: NA
CDR3nt: TGTGCCAGCCACCCTATGACAGATACGCAGTATTTT
CDR3aa: CASHPMTDTQYF

j_gene: TRBJ1-2
v_gene: TRBV6-6
abundance: NA
d_gene: NA
CDR3nt: TGTGCCAGCAGGCCCTGGGGGAAGGGGGACTATGGCTACACCTTC
CDR3aa: CASRPWGKGDYGYTF

j_gene: TRBJ2-7
v_gene: TRBV29-1
abundance: NA
d_gene: TRBD2
CDR3nt: TGCAGCGTTGAAGGGGGGGGCGAGCAGTACTTC
CDR3aa: CSVEGGGEQYF

j_gene: TRBJ2-7
v_gene: TRBV7-9
abundance: NA
d_gene: TRBD2
CDR3nt: TGTGCCAGCAGCTCCAATAGCGGGGGAACCTACGAGCAGTACTTC
CDR3aa: CASSSNSGGTYEQYF

j_gene: TRBJ2-5
v_gene: TRBV3-1/TRBV3-2
abundance: NA
d_gene: TRBD1
CDR3nt: TGTGCCAGCAGCCTCTCCCCCGCGCAGGGGGTACAGACCCAGTACTTC
CDR3aa: CASSLSPAQGVQTQYF

j_gene: TRBJ2-6
v_gene: TRBV19
abundance: NA
d_gene: TRBD2
CDR3nt: TGTGCCAGTAGTCCTAGCGGAGACGACTCTGGGGCCAACGTCCTGACTTTC
CDR3aa: CASSPSGDDSGANVLTF

j_gene: TRBJ1-3
v_gene: TRBV25-1
abundance: NA
d_gene: TRBD1
CDR3nt: TGTGCCAGCAGTCAGACCGGGACAGGGCGTACGAACACCATATATTTT
CDR3aa: CASSQTGTGRTNTIYF

j_gene: TRBJ2-7
v_gene: TRBV5-1
abundance: NA
d_gene: TRBD2
CDR3nt: TGCGCCAGCAGCATACCCAGCGGGAGTGCGGACGAGCAGTACTTC
CDR3aa: CASSIPSGSADEQYF

j_gene: TRBJ2-2
v_gene: TRBV29-1
abundance: few
d_gene: TRBD2
CDR3nt: TGCAGCGTAGCGGGGAGGGGGAACACCGGGGAGCTGTTTTTT
CDR3aa: CSVAGRGNTGELFF

j_gene: TRBJ2-6
v_gene: TRBV6-2/TRBV6-3
abundance: NA
d_gene: NA
CDR3nt: TGTGCCAGCAGTTACGGACATGGGGCCAACGTCCTGACTTTC
CDR3aa: CASSYGHGANVLTF

j_gene: TRBJ2-3
v_gene: TRBV3-1/TRBV3-2
abundance: NA
d_gene: TRBD2
CDR3nt: TGTGCCAGCAGCCAAGATCAGCGGGGGCCAGATACGCAGTATTTT
CDR3aa: CASSQDQRGPDTQYF

j_gene: TRBJ1-6
v_gene: TRBV6-4
abundance: NA
d_gene: NA
CDR3nt: TGTGCCAGCAAGGAAGACAGGAACTATAATTCACCCCTCCACTTT
CDR3aa: CASKEDRNYNSPLHF

j_gene: TRBJ1-2
v_gene: TRBV19
abundance: NA
d_gene: TRBD1
CDR3nt: TGTGCCAGTAGGATAACAGGGGGCTTTAACTATGGCTACACCTTC
CDR3aa: CASRITGGFNYGYTF

j_gene: TRBJ2-7
v_gene: TRBV18
abundance: NA
d_gene: TRBD1
CDR3nt: TGTGCCAGCTCATTTCTGGGACAGGGAGCGGCCGAGCAGTACTTC
CDR3aa: CASSFLGQGAAEQYF

j_gene: TRBJ2-1
v_gene: TRBV6-5
abundance: NA
d_gene: TRBD2
CDR3nt: TGTGCCAGCAGTTCCCCACAGCGGGGGCAGTTCTTC
CDR3aa: CASSSPQRGQFF

j_gene: TRBJ2-7
v_gene: TRBV5-1
abundance: NA
d_gene: TRBD1
CDR3nt: TGCGCCAGCAGCTTGGGCGGGACAGGGGGCCACGAGCAGTACTTC
CDR3aa: CASSLGGTGGHEQYF

j_gene: TRBJ2-5
v_gene: TRBV7-2
abundance: many
d_gene: TRBD2
CDR3nt: TGTGCCAGCAGCGCCGGGACTAGCGGGGGTCAAGAGACCCAGTACTTC
CDR3aa: CASSAGTSGGQETQYF

j_gene: TRBJ2-3
v_gene: TRBV5-1
abundance: NA
d_gene: NA
CDR3nt: TGCGCCAGCACGGAGGGTCGTCTTTCCACAGATACGCAGTATTTT
CDR3aa: CASTEGRLSTDTQYF

j_gene: TRBJ2-6
v_gene: TRBV18
abundance: NA
d_gene: NA
CDR3nt: TGTGCCAGCTCACTTCAGGGCCTACTACCTGGGGCCAACGTCCTGACTTTC
CDR3aa: CASSLQGLLPGANVLTF

j_gene: TRBJ1-1
v_gene: TRBV4-3
abundance: NA
d_gene: NA
CDR3nt: TGCGCCAGCAGCCAGGAACCCGGGGATTGGGAAGCTTTCTTT
CDR3aa: CASSQEPGDWEAFF

j_gene: TRBJ2-2
v_gene: TRBV4-2
abundance: NA
d_gene: TRBD2
CDR3nt: TGTGCCAGCAGCCAAGAGGGAGCGGGAGAGGACGGGGAGCTGTTTTTT
CDR3aa: CASSQEGAGEDGELFF

j_gene: TRBJ1-6
v_gene: TRBV28
abundance: few
d_gene: NA
CDR3nt: TGTGCCAGCAGTCCAACGATAGGATGGGGACTCGATTCACCCCTCCACTTT
CDR3aa: CASSPTIGWGLDSPLHF

j_gene: TRBJ1-5
v_gene: TRBV29-1
abundance: NA
d_gene: NA
CDR3nt: TGCAGCGCCTCTTATGGAGGGAATAGCAATCAGCCCCAGCATTTT
CDR3aa: CSASYGGNSNQPQHF

j_gene: TRBJ1-2
v_gene: TRBV25-1
abundance: few
d_gene: NA
CDR3nt: TGTGCCAGCAGTGAAGCCGCAGGCGCTGGCTATGGCTACACCTTC
CDR3aa: CASSEAAGAGYGYTF